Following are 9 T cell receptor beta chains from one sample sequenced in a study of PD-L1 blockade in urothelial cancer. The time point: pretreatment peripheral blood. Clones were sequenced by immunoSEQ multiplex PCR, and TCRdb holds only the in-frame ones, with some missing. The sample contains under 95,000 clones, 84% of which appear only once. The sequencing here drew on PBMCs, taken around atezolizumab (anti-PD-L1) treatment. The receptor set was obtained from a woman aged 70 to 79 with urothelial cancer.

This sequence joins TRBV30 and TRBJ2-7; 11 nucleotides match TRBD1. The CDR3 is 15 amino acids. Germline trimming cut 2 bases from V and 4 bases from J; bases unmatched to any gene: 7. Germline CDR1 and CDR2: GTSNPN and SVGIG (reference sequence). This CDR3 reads CAWSTPDRGRYEQYF. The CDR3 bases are TGTGCCTGGAGTACCCCGGACAGGGGGCGATACGAGCAGTACTTC. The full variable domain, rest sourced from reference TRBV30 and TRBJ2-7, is SQTIHQWPATLVQPVGSPLSLECTVEGTSNPNLYWYRQAAGRGLQLLFYSVGIGQISSEVPQNLSASRPQDRQFILSSKKLLLSDSGFYLCAWSTPDRGRYEQYFGPGTRLTVT.

This chain's CDR3 is CASRRPSGREETQYF. In nucleotides, the CDR3 is TGTGCCAGCAGGAGGCCTAGCGGGAGGGAGGAGACCCAGTACTTC. This chain joins TRBV28 and TRBJ2-5; 12 bases fit TRBD2. The germline gives CDR1 MDHEN, CDR2 SYDVKM. V trimming: 6 bases; J trimming: 5 bases; junction bases outside the gene matches: 7. CDR3 length: 15 residues.

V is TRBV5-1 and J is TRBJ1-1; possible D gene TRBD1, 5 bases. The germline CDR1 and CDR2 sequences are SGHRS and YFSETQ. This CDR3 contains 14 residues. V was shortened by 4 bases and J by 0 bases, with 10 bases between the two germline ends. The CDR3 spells CASSPRGLNTEAFF. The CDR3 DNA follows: TGCGCCAGCAGCCCAAGGGGTCTGAACACTGAAGCTTTCTTT.

The CDR3 DNA sequence: TGTGCCAGCAGCTTGGTAGCTAGCGTCTCTTTTCCCGGGGAGCTGTTTTTT. It codes for CASSLVASVSFPGELFF. The chain is built from TRBV5-6 and TRBJ2-2; D possibly corresponds to TRBD2 (6 bases). The ends were cut back, 0 bases at V and 6 bases at J, with 18 bases in the middle. Germline CDR1 is SGHDT and CDR2 is YYEEEE. The CDR3 runs to 17 residues.

CDR3 DNA sequence: TGTGCCAGCAGCCCCACCCGGGGTGGCGGGAGGAGTCAAGAGACCCAGTACTTC. It specifies CASSPTRGGGRSQETQYF. V and J are TRBV4-2 and TRBJ2-5, with 8 positions matching TRBD2. The CDR3 contains 18 residues. Germline V gene sequence: CDR1 LGHNA, CDR2 YNFKEQ. V shed 4 bases and J 2 bases; nucleotides not matched to a gene: 15.

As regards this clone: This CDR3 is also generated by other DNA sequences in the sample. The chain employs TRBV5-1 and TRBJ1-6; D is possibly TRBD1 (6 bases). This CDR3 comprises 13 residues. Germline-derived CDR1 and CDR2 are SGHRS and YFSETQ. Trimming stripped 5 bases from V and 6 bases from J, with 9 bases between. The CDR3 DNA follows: TGCGCCAGCAGTTCACAGGGTAATTCACCCCTCCACTTT. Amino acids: CASSSQGNSPLHF.

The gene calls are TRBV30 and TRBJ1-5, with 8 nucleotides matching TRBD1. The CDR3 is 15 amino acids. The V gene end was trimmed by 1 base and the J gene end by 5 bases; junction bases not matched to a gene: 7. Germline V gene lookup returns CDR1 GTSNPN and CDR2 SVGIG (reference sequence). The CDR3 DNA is TGTGCCTGGAGTGGCGGGCAGGGGGCTCATCAGCCCCAGCATTTT. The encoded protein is CAWSGGQGAHQPQHF.

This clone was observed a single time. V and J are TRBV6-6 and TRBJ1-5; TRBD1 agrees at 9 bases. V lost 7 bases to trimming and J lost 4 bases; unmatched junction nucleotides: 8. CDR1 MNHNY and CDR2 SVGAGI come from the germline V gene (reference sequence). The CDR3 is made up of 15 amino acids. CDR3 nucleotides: TGTGCCAGCACCCAAACAGGGGGCGGAAATCAGCCCCAGCATTTT. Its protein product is CASTQTGGGNQPQHF.

Written as DNA, the CDR3 is TGTGCCAGCAGCTTAGTAGCGGGGGCCTCCTACGAGCAGTACTTC. Translating gives CASSLVAGASYEQYF. The chain combines TRBV11-2 with TRBJ2-7; 9 bases line up with TRBD2. The CDR3 length is 15 residues. With 1 base clipped from V and 0 bases from J, the junction kept 1 base outside the gene matches. The V gene's germline CDR1 is SGHAT and CDR2 FQNNGV.